This TCR beta chain was profiled in a study of cytomegalovirus exposure and HLA in healthy donors. Study-level points and caveats: It was reported that the classifier diagnosed cytomegalovirus status with high specificity and sensitivity in both the original and validation cohorts.

J gave up 4 bases and V 5 bases, and 2 bases lay outside the gene matches. The CDR3 spans 12 residues. The germline CDR1 and CDR2 sequences are GTSNPN and SVGIG (reference sequence). Some clones are missing from TCRdb's copy, which holds only in-frame ones; the method was immunoSEQ multiplex PCR. The sample lists approximately 62,000 clones, about 92% seen once, with 1% to 1.5% in the top ten. This clone has only a few counts. What it binds is not known. The J gene is TRBJ2-5, the V gene TRBV30; 9 bases map to TRBD2. The sequenced sample was PBMCs. The receptor was derived from a woman aged 18 to 35 in good health and CMV-seronegative. CDR3 coding DNA: TGTGCCTGGGCGCGGGGGGGAGAGACCCAGTACTTC. Translation: CAWARGGETQYF. Using reference TRBV30 and TRBJ2-5 for the parts outside the CDR3, the full variable domain is SQTIHQWPATLVQPVGSPLSLECTVEGTSNPNLYWYRQAAGRGLQLLFYSVGIGQISSEVPQNLSASRPQDRQFILSSKKLLLSDSGFYLCAWARGGETQYFGPGTRLLVL.